These 22 T cell receptor beta chains were sequenced from one sample in a study of cytotoxic CD8 clonotypes in ibrutinib-treated CLL. Assay: immunoSEQ multiplex PCR; the TCRdb copy retains only in-frame clones and omits some. Of 200,000 to 250,000 clones in the sample, around three quarters were seen once. Sequencing was performed on PBMCs, taken after 24 months of ibrutinib treatment. The source is a human donor with chronic lymphocytic leukemia.

This chain links TRBV6-5 with TRBJ1-5; 7 positions agree with TRBD1. V was pared by 10 bases and J by 9 bases, with 15 bases of the junction left unmatched. The CDR3 is 14 amino acids. CDR1 is MNHEY and CDR2 is SVGAGI in the germline V gene. In nucleotides, the CDR3 is TGTGCCACGAGCGGGACAGAGTATTATCCGCCCCAGCATTTT. This codes for CATSGTEYYPPQHF.

The V gene is TRBV6-4, the J gene TRBJ1-1, with 8 bases matching TRBD1. The CDR3 is made up of 13 amino acids. Trimming removed 6 bases from V and 5 bases from J; junction bases left unmatched: 5. The germline gives CDR1 MRHNA, CDR2 SNTAGT. CDR3 DNA sequence: TGTGCCAGCAGGCTGACAGGGGAGACTGAAGCTTTCTTT. Encoded protein: CASRLTGETEAFF.

J is TRBJ2-5 and V is TRBV20-1; no reliable D call. This CDR3 is built from 10 residues. The germline V gene encodes CDR1 DFQATT and CDR2 SNEGSKA (reference sequence). CDR3 nucleotide sequence: TGCAGCCCTATTGGGGAGACCCAGTACTTC. Its protein is CSPIGETQYF.

This clone occurred once. V and J are TRBV7-8 and TRBJ2-7; 7 bases map to TRBD2. In germline, CDR1 is SGHVS, CDR2 FQNEAQ. The CDR3 is made up of 17 amino acids. V was clipped by 5 bases and J by 2 bases; unmatched bases: 15. The CDR3 loop reads CASSPHPRGGIPYEQYF. The CDR3 DNA follows: TGTGCCAGCAGCCCCCACCCTCGCGGGGGAATTCCCTACGAGCAGTACTTC.

This clone has only a few counts. The chain couples TRBV2 to TRBJ1-5; a weak D match, TRBD1 (5 bases). Trimming shortened V by 6 bases and J by 11 bases, and 14 bases separated the two germline ends. CDR3 size: 12 residues. The germline V gene has CDR1 SNHLY and CDR2 FYNNEI. The CDR3 DNA follows: TGTGCCAGCAGGGGGGACCTCTGGTCCCAGCATTTT. This sequence encodes CASRGDLWSQHF. Filled out from reference TRBV2 and TRBJ1-5, the complete variable domain reads EPEVTQTPSHQVTQMGQEVILRCVPISNHLYFYWYRQILGQKVEFLVSFYNNEISEKSEIFDDQFSVERPDGSNFTLKIRSTKLEDSAMYFCASRGDLWSQHFGDGTRLSIL.

The rearrangement joins TRBV2 to TRBJ1-3, with TRBD1 identical over 10 bases. This CDR3 contains 15 residues. CDR1 is SNHLY and CDR2 is FYNNEI in the germline V gene. J lost 4 bases, V lost 8 bases, and 8 bases had no gene match. CDR3: CASWTGTGVGNTIYF. The DNA of the CDR3 is TGTGCCAGCTGGACCGGGACAGGGGTAGGAAACACCATATATTTT. Together with reference TRBV2 and TRBJ1-3, the CDR3 gives the full variable domain: EPEVTQTPSHQVTQMGQEVILRCVPISNHLYFYWYRQILGQKVEFLVSFYNNEISEKSEIFDDQFSVERPDGSNFTLKIRSTKLEDSAMYFCASWTGTGVGNTIYFGEGSWLTVV.

The rearrangement links TRBV13 to TRBJ2-1; 12 nucleotides align to TRBD2. CDR3 size: 14 residues. Losses at the gene ends were 5 bases for V and 12 bases for J; bases not matched to a gene: 8. Germline CDR1 is PRHDT and CDR2 is FYEKMQ (reference sequence). This chain's CDR3 is CASSPGLAGQGQFF. CDR3 sequence (DNA): TGTGCCAGCAGCCCGGGACTAGCGGGCCAGGGGCAGTTCTTC. The full variable domain, with the rest looked up from reference TRBV13 and TRBJ2-1, is AAGVIQSPRHLIKEKRETATLKCYPIPRHDTVYWYQQGPGQDPQFLISFYEKMQSDKGSIPDRFSAQQFSDYHSELNMSSLELGDSALYFCASSPGLAGQGQFFGPGTRLTVL.

V gene TRBV7-3 combines with J gene TRBJ2-2, with D perhaps matching TRBD2 (5 bases). The CDR3 is made up of 14 amino acids. Per germline, CDR1 SGHTA and CDR2 FQGTGA. With 5 bases removed from V and 4 bases from J, the gap between germline ends came to 11 bases. The CDR3: CASSHPGITGELFF. The CDR3 coding sequence is TGTGCCAGCAGCCACCCGGGGATCACCGGGGAGCTGTTTTTT.

The V and J genes are TRBV7-2 and TRBJ2-2; D gene ambiguous. Looked up from germline, CDR1 is SGHTA and CDR2 is FQGNSA. V dropped 5 bases and J dropped 5 bases, with 6 bases sitting between them. The CDR3 consists of 12 residues. CDR3 bases: TGTGCCAGCAGCCCACGGACCGGGGAGCTGTTTTTT. This encodes CASSPRTGELFF. The variable domain in full, with the rest retrieved from reference TRBV7-2 and TRBJ2-2, is GAGVSQSPSNKVTEKGKDVELRCDPISGHTALYWYRQSLGQGLEFLIYFQGNSAPDKSGLPSDRFSAERTGGSVSTLTIQRTQQEDSAVYLCASSPRTGELFFGEGSRLTVL.

This clone was counted only a few times. The chain employs TRBV12-5 and TRBJ1-1; 8 nucleotides line up with TRBD1. The CDR3 is 16 residues long. Unmatched junction bases numbered 10, after V lost 3 bases and J lost 4 bases. Germline values: CDR1 LGHNT, CDR2 FRNRAP. The CDR3 region has the DNA TGTGCTAGTGGTTTTGACAGGGGACTTGAAGGCACTGAAGCTTTCTTT. Its translation: CASGFDRGLEGTEAFF.

V and J are TRBV6-5 and TRBJ2-7; D call uncertain. CDR1 MNHEY and CDR2 SVGAGI come from the germline V gene. The V end lost 2 bases, the J end lost 2 bases, and 13 bases lay between the germline ends. The CDR3 consists of 15 residues. The CDR3 loop is CASSYGLSSAYEQYF. The CDR3 bases are TGTGCCAGCAGTTACGGGCTTAGCTCAGCCTACGAGCAGTACTTC.

The chain links TRBV11-2 to TRBJ1-2; unclear D gene. CDR1 SGHAT and CDR2 FQNNGV come from the germline V gene. V was cut by 0 bases and J by 5 bases, with 16 bases left in between. CDR3 length equals 16 residues. CDR3 DNA sequence: TGTGCCAGCAGCTTAGATCCTAGACGTCTACGATATGGCTACACCTTC. Translated, it gives CASSLDPRRLRYGYTF.

The chain carries TRBV2 and TRBJ2-5, with D possibly TRBD2 on 5 matching bases. The CDR3 has 11 amino acids. V was clipped by 10 bases and J by 7 bases, with 13 bases between them. Germline CDR1 and CDR2: SNHLY and FYNNEI. CDR3 loop: CATLDSGTQYF. CDR3 DNA sequence: TGTGCCACCTTGGACTCGGGGACCCAGTACTTC.

This chain uses TRBV5-1 with TRBJ2-2, with 8 bases matching TRBD1. This CDR3 region has 13 residues. V lost 4 bases, J lost 6 bases, and 2 bases stayed unmatched. Germline CDR1 reads SGHRS; CDR2 reads YFSETQ. CDR3: CASSLDRAGELFF. The CDR3 nucleotides are TGCGCCAGCAGCCTGGACAGGGCCGGGGAGCTGTTTTTT. Looking up the rest from reference TRBV5-1 and TRBJ2-2 gives the full variable domain: KAGVTQTPRYLIKTRGQQVTLSCSPISGHRSVSWYQQTPGQGLQFLFEYFSETQRNKGNFPGRFSGRQFSNSRSEMNVSTLELGDSALYLCASSLDRAGELFFGEGSRLTVL.

The chain uses TRBV18 and TRBJ2-7; D gene uncertain. The CDR3 covers 12 residues. CDR1 KGHSH and CDR2 LQKENI come from the germline V gene. Trimming cost V 3 bases and J 4 bases, with 7 bases left between them. CDR3 sequence (DNA): TGTGCCAGCTCACCTAACGGGTACGAGCAGTACTTC. Encoded protein: CASSPNGYEQYF.

Relative to its sample, this clone is medium-sized. The V and J genes are TRBV10-3 and TRBJ2-2; tentatively, D is TRBD1 (6 bases). The CDR3 is made up of 15 amino acids. CDR1 is ENHRY and CDR2 is SYGVKD in the germline V gene. The V and J ends lost 7 bases and 3 bases respectively, with 15 bases between them. The CDR3 coding sequence is TGTGCCATCAAGGGGGTGGGCCAGCACACCGGGGAGCTGTTTTTT. Amino acid sequence: CAIKGVGQHTGELFF.

V gene TRBV9 combines with J gene TRBJ2-1, with a possible D match to TRBD2 (5 bases). This CDR3 spans 14 amino acids. CDR1 and CDR2 (germline): SGDLS, YYNGEE. V lost 4 bases and J lost 6, with 14 bases in between. Here the CDR3 reads CASSPWGEGNEQFF. In DNA form, the CDR3 reads TGTGCCAGCAGCCCCTGGGGAGAGGGCAATGAGCAGTTCTTC.

The chain recombines TRBV28 with TRBJ2-1; no reliable D call. V lost 4 bases and J lost 5, with 15 bases in between. Germline V gives CDR1 MDHEN, CDR2 SYDVKM. The CDR3 is 15 amino acids. CDR3 coding DNA: TGTGCCAGCAGTTCCGGCCCGACGCCCCACAATGAGCAGTTCTTC. The encoded protein is CASSSGPTPHNEQFF.

V is TRBV29-1 and J is TRBJ2-2, with D uncertain. Germline V gene lookup returns CDR1 SQVTM and CDR2 ANQGSEA. Trimming took 5 bases from V and 6 from J, leaving 7 bases between them. The CDR3 runs 11 residues. The DNA for the CDR3 is TGCAGCGTTTTGGGCTCCGGGGAGCTGTTTTTT. Protein sequence: CSVLGSGELFF.

The CDR3 DNA sequence: TGCGCCAGCAGCCTGGGACTAGCGGGAGGTTCGAGTGAGACCCAGTACTTC. As protein: CASSLGLAGGSSETQYF. This chain uses TRBV5-1 with TRBJ2-5; 15 nucleotides match TRBD2. The ends lost 4 bases at V and 5 bases at J; junction bases unmatched: 9. The CDR3 length is 17 residues. Germline CDR1 and CDR2: SGHRS and YFSETQ.

The chain joins TRBV5-6 to TRBJ2-3; possible D gene TRBD1, 5 bases. This CDR3 has 15 amino acids. Trimming removed 0 bases from V and 2 bases from J, with 10 bases in between. Germline-derived CDR1 and CDR2 are SGHDT and YYEEEE. The CDR3 region has the DNA TGTGCCAGCAGCTTGGTGACAGCAAACACAGATACGCAGTATTTT. Protein product: CASSLVTANTDTQYF. Full variable domain (outside the CDR3, taken from reference TRBV5-6 and TRBJ2-3): DAGVTQSPTHLIKTRGQQVTLRCSPKSGHDTVSWYQQALGQGPQFIFQYYEEEERQRGNFPDRFSGHQFPNYSSELNVNALLLGDSALYLCASSLVTANTDTQYFGPGTRLTVL.

Written as DNA, the CDR3 is TGTGCCAGCAGCTTTAACAGGGTGAACACCGGGGAGCTGTTTTTT. Its protein product is CASSFNRVNTGELFF. The chain combines TRBV11-2 with TRBJ2-2, with D tentatively TRBD1 (6 bases). Looked up from germline, CDR1 is SGHAT and CDR2 is FQNNGV. This CDR3 comprises 15 residues. Trimming shortened V by 3 bases and J by 1 base, and 9 bases separated the two germline ends.